The 14 T cell receptor beta chains presented below share a single source sample, sequenced in a study of CD8+CD57+ T cells in acquired aplastic anemia. Patients who underwent sequencing had shown CD8+CD57+ cell expansion by flow cytometry. It was genomic DNA that served as the template for profiling TCR beta VDJ and CDR3. TCRdb reanalysed the reads using MiXCR and keeps one entry per CDR3 protein. The profile shows hundreds of thousands of distinct CDR3 sequences, approximately 33% of them singletons. Specimen: sorted CD4+, CD8+, or CD8+CD57+ T cells (not recorded which) from PBMCs. These receptors originate from a human donor with aplastic anemia.

This clonotype showed up just a few times. The chain links TRBV7-2 to TRBJ1-1; D unresolved. The germline CDR1 and CDR2 sequences are SGHTA and FQGNSA. The CDR3 has 13 amino acids. V lost 1 base and J 1 base, leaving 4 bases between the germline ends. CDR3 loop: CASSLDQNTEAFF. The CDR3 DNA follows: TGTGCCAGCAGCTTAGACCAGAACACTGAAGCTTTCTTT.

J is TRBJ2-1 and V is TRBV29-1; 7 bases align to TRBD1. CDR1 and CDR2 (germline): SQVTM, ANQGSEA. CDR3 size: 13 residues. V lost 4 bases to trimming and J lost 5 bases; unmatched junction nucleotides: 5. This chain's CDR3 is CSVVGDRHNEQFF. CDR3 nucleotide sequence: TGCAGCGTTGTTGGGGACAGACACAATGAGCAGTTCTTC.

This clonotype was counted between two and nine times. This chain connects TRBV4-1 to TRBJ2-5; a weak D match, TRBD1 (5 bases). The V and J ends lost 4 bases and 3 bases respectively, with 12 bases between them. The V gene's germline CDR1 is MGHRA and CDR2 YSYEKL. The CDR3 extends over 14 amino acids. The CDR3 bases are TGCGCCAGCAGCCCCAGACAGAGTGAAGAGACCCAGTACTTC. Translating it yields CASSPRQSEETQYF.

The chain has TRBV6-1 and TRBJ2-5, with 13 bases aligning to TRBD2. The CDR3 contains 15 residues. With 9 bases clipped from V and 2 bases from J, the junction kept 6 bases outside the gene matches. Germline V gene lookup returns CDR1 MNHNS and CDR2 SASEGT. CDR3 region: CASLPGLAGQETQYF. The CDR3 bases are TGTGCCAGTCTACCGGGACTAGCGGGGCAAGAGACCCAGTACTTC.

There are a few counts of this clonotype. This chain uses TRBV11-2 with TRBJ2-1, with 9 bases aligning to TRBD2. The CDR3 totals 14 residues. The J segment lost 8 bases and the V segment lost 4 bases, leaving 6 bases of the junction unmatched. CDR1 and CDR2 (germline): SGHAT, FQNNGV. Here the CDR3 DNA reads TGTGCCAGCAGCTCTAGCGGGACGGTCCATGAGCAGTTCTTC. Its protein product is CASSSSGTVHEQFF.

The chain joins TRBV10-3 to TRBJ2-2; no clear D. The closer fit of TRBJ1-5 to the DNA end suggests the J call may be wrong. The germline V gene has CDR1 ENHRY and CDR2 SYGVKD. The CDR3 consists of 12 residues. The CDR3 nucleotides are TGTGCCAGATGGAAATTAGCTCAGCCCCAGCATTTT. As protein: CARWKLAQPQHF.

The chain recombines TRBV5-1 with TRBJ1-6, with 7 nucleotides matching TRBD1. This CDR3 is built from 18 residues. V lost 4 bases to trimming and J lost 0 bases; unmatched junction nucleotides: 10. Germline lookup yields CDR1 SGHRS and CDR2 YFSETQ. The CDR3 bases are TGCGCCAGCAGCCTACCAGAGGGACAGACCTCCTATAATTCACCCCTCCACTTT. Its protein product is CASSLPEGQTSYNSPLHF.

The V gene is TRBV6-5, the J gene TRBJ1-2, with TRBD1 matching over 7 bases. The CDR3 runs 14 residues. Germline V CDR1 and CDR2: MNHEY, SVGAGI. Unmatched junction bases numbered 9, after V lost 4 bases and J lost 7 bases. CDR3 in amino acids: CASSSKTGWGGYTF. The DNA for the CDR3 is TGTGCCAGCAGTTCCAAGACAGGGTGGGGTGGCTACACCTTC.

This clonotype was picked up a small number of times. The rearrangement links TRBV2 to TRBJ1-2; D possibly corresponds to TRBD1 (6 bases). This CDR3 has 15 residues. CDR1 SNHLY and CDR2 FYNNEI come from the germline V gene. V was shortened by 8 bases and J by 6 bases, with 22 bases between the two germline ends. CDR3 protein: CASSPPRGRGNGYTF. The DNA of the CDR3 is TGTGCCAGCTCACCACCGCGGGGCAGGGGAAATGGCTACACCTTC.

As concerns this clonotype: A much larger clonotype is one base distant, so this may be a read error. The chain uses TRBV7-3 and TRBJ1-2; D is uncertain. V lost 4 bases, J lost 0 bases, and 18 bases lay in between. This CDR3 comprises 17 residues. The germline gives CDR1 SGHTA, CDR2 FQGTGA. CDR3 loop: CASSSTSVSVTNYGYTF. The CDR3 DNA reads TGTGCCAGCAGCTCAACCTCCGTCTCAGTAACTAACTATGGCTACACCTTC.

This clonotype turned up a few times. The junction differs from germline at one of its ends, possibly a read error. This chain joins TRBV20-1 and TRBJ1-3; D uncertain. CDR3 length: 13 amino acids. Germline V gives CDR1 DFQATT, CDR2 SNEGSKA (reference sequence). CDR3 region: CSATVRTGNAIYF. The CDR3 DNA reads as TGCAGTGCTACTGTCAGAACTGGAAACGCCATATATTTT.

The sample holds a few counts of this clonotype. J is TRBJ1-3 and V is TRBV4-2; D is ambiguous. CDR3 length: 15 residues. Deletions cut 1 base from V and 7 bases from J, with 14 bases between. Germline V gene data show CDR1 as LGHNA and CDR2 as YNFKEQ. The CDR3: CASSQGWTDGNTIYF. The CDR3 nucleotides are TGTGCCAGCAGCCAAGGGTGGACTGACGGGAACACCATATATTTT.

This clonotype was detected a few times. The chain has TRBV20-1 and TRBJ2-5; weak D call: TRBD2 (5 bases). Germline loops: CDR1 DFQATT, CDR2 SNEGSKA (reference sequence). V gave up 1 base and J gave up 4 bases, with 7 bases separating them. The CDR3 runs 12 residues. CDR3 DNA sequence: TGCAGTGCTAGAGGGACTGGAGAGACCCAGTACTTC. Its translation is CSARGTGETQYF.

Regarding this clonotype: At one of its ends the junction is not consistent with the germline gene, which may arise from a read error. The CDR3 is CASSEGSRGNQPQHF. In DNA form, the CDR3 reads TGTGCCAGCAGTGAGGGGTCCAGGGGTAATCAGCCCCAGCATTTT. V is TRBV10-3 and J is TRBJ1-5; maybe TRBD1 (6 bases). This CDR3 has 15 amino acids. CDR1 ENHRY and CDR2 SYGVKD come from the germline V gene.